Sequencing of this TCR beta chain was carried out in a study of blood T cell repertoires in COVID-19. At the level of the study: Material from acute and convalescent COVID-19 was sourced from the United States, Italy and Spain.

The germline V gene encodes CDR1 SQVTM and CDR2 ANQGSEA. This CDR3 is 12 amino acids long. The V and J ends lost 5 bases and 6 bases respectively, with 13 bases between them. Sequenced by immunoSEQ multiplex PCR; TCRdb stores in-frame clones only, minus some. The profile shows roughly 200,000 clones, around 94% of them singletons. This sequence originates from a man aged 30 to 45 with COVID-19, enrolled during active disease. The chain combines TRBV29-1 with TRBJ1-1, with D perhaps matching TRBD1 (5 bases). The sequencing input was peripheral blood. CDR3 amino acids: CSVPTPGAEAFF. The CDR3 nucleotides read TGCAGCGTTCCTACTCCGGGGGCTGAAGCTTTCTTT. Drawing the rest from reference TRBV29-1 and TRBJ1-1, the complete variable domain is SAVISQKPSRDICQRGTSLTIQCQVDSQVTMMFWYRQQPGQSLTLIATANQGSEATYESGFVIDKFPISRPNLTFSTLTVSNMSPEDSSIYLCSVPTPGAEAFFGQGTRLTVV.